The 27 T cell receptor beta chains reported below all come from one sample, sequenced in a study of identifying expanded T cells in peripheral blood. Using immunoSEQ multiplex PCR, the repertoire was profiled, and TCRdb retains in-frame clones only, with some absent. The data hold 45,000 to 75,000 clones, with under 85% observed a single time. The sample taken for sequencing was blood. The receptors stem from a person aged 18 to 70 in good health.

This clone has ten or more counts. This chain joins TRBV29-1 and TRBJ2-1; tentatively, D is TRBD1 or TRBD2 (5 bases each). V was trimmed by 3 bases and J by 13 bases, leaving 13 bases between them. This CDR3 is 11 amino acids long. CDR1 and CDR2 from the germline V gene are SQVTM and ANQGSEA. The CDR3 coding sequence is TGCAGCGTTGAGAGCCAGGGACCCCAGTTCTTC. As protein: CSVESQGPQFF.

The CDR3 protein is CASSLKRVSSYEQYF. In DNA form, the CDR3 reads TGTGCCAGCAGTTTGAAACGGGTAAGCTCCTACGAGCAGTACTTC. This chain uses TRBV28 with TRBJ2-7, with D uncertain. Germline lookup yields CDR1 MDHEN and CDR2 SYDVKM. This CDR3 contains 15 residues. V lost 3 bases to trimming and J lost 0 bases, with 12 bases between them. The entire variable domain, with the rest obtained from reference TRBV28 and TRBJ2-7, is as follows: DVKVTQSSRYLVKRTGEKVFLECVQDMDHENMFWYRQDPGLGLRLIYFSYDVKMKEKGDIPEGYSVSREKKERFSLILESASTNQTSMYLCASSLKRVSSYEQYFGPGTRLTVT.

The chain couples TRBV6-5 to TRBJ1-2; D remains unclear. The V end lost 5 bases, the J end lost 5 bases, and 9 bases lay between the germline ends. This CDR3 is built from 12 residues. Germline assignment: CDR1 MNHEY and CDR2 SVGAGI. This CDR3 is CASSNDPYGYTF. CDR3 coding DNA: TGTGCCAGCAGTAATGACCCTTATGGCTACACCTTC.

The chain is built from TRBV7-7 and TRBJ2-2; D is unclear. This CDR3 comprises 13 residues. CDR1 and CDR2 (germline): SSHAT, FNYEAQ (reference sequence). V dropped 0 bases and J dropped 3 bases, with 2 bases sitting between them. CDR3 in amino acids: CASSLAYTGELFF. In nucleotides, the CDR3 is TGTGCCAGCAGCTTAGCGTACACCGGGGAGCTGTTTTTT.

V and J are TRBV5-1 and TRBJ1-4; TRBD1 agrees at 9 bases. Germline CDR1 reads SGHRS; CDR2 reads YFSETQ. V shed 4 bases, J shed 8 bases, and the junction held 12 bases outside the gene matches. The CDR3 consists of 16 residues. CDR3 protein: CASSRGGQGAGEKLFF. The CDR3 bases are TGCGCCAGCAGCAGAGGGGGACAGGGAGCGGGCGAAAAACTGTTTTTT.

The V gene is TRBV5-1, the J gene TRBJ2-3; D is ambiguous. The CDR3 sequence is 17 residues long. Trimming removed 0 bases from V and 1 base from J, with 15 bases in between. Germline V lookup: CDR1 SGHRS, CDR2 YFSETQ. Here the CDR3 reads CASSLAVSPSGTDTQYF. DNA of the CDR3: TGCGCCAGCAGCTTGGCCGTAAGCCCTTCTGGCACAGATACGCAGTATTTT.

In its sample, this clone was seen a few times. The chain has TRBV18 and TRBJ1-4; TRBD1 aligns across 9 bases. There are 16 residues in the CDR3. The germline V gene encodes CDR1 KGHSH and CDR2 LQKENI. V lost 6 bases, J lost 5 bases, and 10 bases stayed unmatched. The CDR3 sequence is CASSRGDRAGNEKLFF. The CDR3, as DNA: TGTGCCAGCTCGCGAGGGGACAGGGCTGGAAATGAAAAACTGTTTTTT.

The count of this clone is one. The chain has TRBV7-9 and TRBJ1-4; D gene uncertain. Trimming took off 5 bases at V and 2 bases at J, with 12 bases between the two ends. The germline CDR1 and CDR2 sequences are SEHNR and FQNEAQ (reference sequence). The CDR3 sequence is 15 residues long. The CDR3 DNA reads TGTGCCAGCAGCCCGACTGGAACCACTAATGAAAAACTGTTTTTT. Translation: CASSPTGTTNEKLFF.

The chain is built from TRBV6-1 and TRBJ2-7; the match to TRBD2 covers 12 bases. Looked up from germline, CDR1 is MNHNS and CDR2 is SASEGT. J lost 7 bases, V lost 6 bases, and 7 bases had no gene match. This CDR3 is 14 amino acids long. CDR3 coding DNA: TGTGCCAGCAGGGCACTAGCGGGAGGAGGGGAGCAGTACTTC. It codes for CASRALAGGGEQYF.

This chain connects TRBV6-6 to TRBJ1-1; D unresolved. The V gene's germline CDR1 is MNHNY and CDR2 SVGAGI (reference sequence). The CDR3 contains 14 residues. Trimming removed 7 bases at V and 10 bases at J, with 22 bases between. This CDR3 is CASKESEFGISAFF. The CDR3 nucleotides are TGTGCCAGCAAGGAATCCGAATTCGGGATTTCAGCTTTCTTT.

CDR3 residues: CASSEGTSGRLADTQYF. CDR3 nucleotides: TGTGCCAGCAGCGAGGGGACTAGCGGGAGGTTGGCAGATACGCAGTATTTT. V usage is TRBV9 and J usage is TRBJ2-3, with TRBD2 identical over 15 bases. J was trimmed by 4 bases and V by 3 bases; bases with no gene match: 6. The CDR3 is 17 residues long. Germline V lookup: CDR1 SGDLS, CDR2 YYNGEE.

This chain links TRBV7-8 with TRBJ1-2, with D tentatively TRBD1 (5 bases). Germline lookup yields CDR1 SGHVS and CDR2 FQNEAQ. Trimming took 2 bases from V and 6 from J, leaving 13 bases between them. CDR3 length equals 14 residues. CDR3 residues: CASSLSRGTDGYTF. The CDR3 DNA reads TGTGCCAGCAGCTTAAGCCGGGGGACTGATGGCTACACCTTC.

The chain links TRBV27 to TRBJ2-6; possibly TRBD2 for D (7 bases). The CDR3 contains 16 residues. Between the trimmed V and J ends, which lost 0 bases and 5 bases, there was a span of 11 bases. The germline V gene has CDR1 MNHEY and CDR2 SMNVEV (reference sequence). CDR3: CASSLSGGLRANVLTF. CDR3 coding DNA: TGTGCCAGCAGTTTATCGGGGGGGCTTAGGGCCAACGTCCTGACTTTC.

DNA for the CDR3: TGTGCCAGCAGTGAGCAGTGGGTCCAAGAGACCCAGTACTTC. This gives the protein CASSEQWVQETQYF. V and J are TRBV6-1 and TRBJ2-5; D not resolved. V was pared by 3 bases and J by 1 base, with 9 bases between. Looked up from germline, CDR1 is MNHNS and CDR2 is SASEGT. The CDR3 spans 14 residues.

CDR3 nucleotides: TGTGCCAGCAGTTTAACGGCGGGACAGGGTCATCAGCCCCAGCATTTT. Translation: CASSLTAGQGHQPQHF. The genes are TRBV27 and TRBJ1-5; 9 positions match TRBD1. J was trimmed by 5 bases and V by 2 bases; bases with no gene match: 7. CDR3 size: 16 residues. Germline V lookup: CDR1 MNHEY, CDR2 SMNVEV (reference sequence).

The chain links TRBV11-2 to TRBJ2-7; D gene unclear. Trimming pared 5 bases from V and 2 bases from J, leaving 13 bases between. Germline assignment: CDR1 SGHAT and CDR2 FQNNGV. The CDR3 is 14 residues long. The CDR3 bases are TGTGCCAGCAGCCCCCCCTCGTCCCCCTACGAGCAGTACGTC. This sequence encodes CASSPPSSPYEQYV.

The CDR3 region is CASSLGTGASPLHF. The DNA of the CDR3 is TGTGCCAGCAGCTTGGGGACAGGGGCCTCACCCCTCCACTTT. The chain is built from TRBV5-6 and TRBJ1-6, with 9 nucleotides matching TRBD1. CDR3 size: 14 residues. J was trimmed by 10 bases and V by 0 bases; bases with no gene match: 2. Germline V gene sequence: CDR1 SGHDT, CDR2 YYEEEE.

The chain combines TRBV6-1 with TRBJ2-3; no firm D call. The CDR3 spans 14 residues. CDR1 MNHNS and CDR2 SASEGT come from the germline V gene. The V end was cut by 5 bases, the J end by 4 bases, with 13 bases between. CDR3 sequence (DNA): TGTGCCAGCAGTAGCGCAGGTGGACCAGATACGCAGTATTTT. Protein product: CASSSAGGPDTQYF.

The genes are TRBV7-2 and TRBJ2-7; 13 nucleotides agree with TRBD2. Losses at the gene ends were 5 bases for V and 2 bases for J; bases not matched to a gene: 9. Germline V CDR1 and CDR2: SGHTA, FQGNSA. This CDR3 region has 17 residues. The CDR3 loop reads CASSVGLAGVEAYEQYF. Written as DNA, the CDR3 is TGTGCCAGCAGCGTCGGACTAGCGGGAGTCGAGGCCTACGAGCAGTACTTC. Full variable domain (rest looked up from reference TRBV7-2 and TRBJ2-7): GAGVSQSPSNKVTEKGKDVELRCDPISGHTALYWYRQSLGQGLEFLIYFQGNSAPDKSGLPSDRFSAERTGGSVSTLTIQRTQQEDSAVYLCASSVGLAGVEAYEQYFGPGTRLTVT.

The CDR3 DNA reads as TGCGCCAGCAGCCAAGCGGGTAACCCCGAGCAGTACTTC. As protein: CASSQAGNPEQYF. The rearrangement uses TRBV4-1 and TRBJ2-7, with D uncertain. Between the trimmed V and J ends, which lost 1 base and 6 bases, there was a span of 10 bases. Germline V gene lookup returns CDR1 MGHRA and CDR2 YSYEKL. The length of the CDR3 is 13 residues.

The rearrangement uses TRBV21-1 and TRBJ2-1; no check of the table's D call, TRBD2, against the DNA was made. TRBV21-1 is an annotated pseudogene. The CDR3 is made up of 17 amino acids. The CDR3 region is CASIARDSSSRVGEQFF. The CDR3 region has the DNA TGTGCCAGCATCGCTCGGGACTCCTCTTCGAGGGTCGGTGAGCAGTTCTTC.

The gene calls are TRBV14 and TRBJ2-2, with a weak D call TRBD1 (5 bases). CDR3 length: 13 amino acids. Trimming stripped 4 bases from V and 6 bases from J, with 9 bases between. Germline CDR1 SGHDN, CDR2 FVKESK. The CDR3 spells CASSRRQSGELFF. CDR3 DNA: TGTGCCAGCAGCCGAAGACAGTCCGGGGAGCTGTTTTTT.

J is TRBJ2-7 and V is TRBV6-5, with TRBD2 identical over 9 bases. The V gene end was trimmed by 0 bases and the J gene end by 3 bases; junction bases not matched to a gene: 6. Germline V CDR1 and CDR2: MNHEY, SVGAGI. This CDR3 comprises 16 residues. The CDR3 is CASSYSTSGQRYEQYF. The CDR3 nucleotides are TGTGCCAGCAGTTACTCGACTAGCGGCCAGCGCTACGAGCAGTACTTC.

V usage is TRBV7-3 and J usage is TRBJ2-3; a possible D gene is TRBD2 (5 bases). Germline CDR1 is SGHTA and CDR2 is FQGTGA. The CDR3 totals 18 residues. V lost 1 base and J lost 8, with 25 bases in between. The CDR3 loop reads CASSLIPANRGTAVTQYF. Here the CDR3 DNA reads TGTGCCAGCAGCTTAATCCCCGCAAACCGGGGTACCGCAGTTACGCAGTATTTT.

V usage is TRBV11-2 and J usage is TRBJ1-4; D not certain. Trimming pared 3 bases from V and 8 bases from J, leaving 10 bases between. The CDR3 runs 13 residues. Germline CDR1 is SGHAT and CDR2 is FQNNGV. CDR3 DNA: TGTGCCAGCAGCTTTGGCCTCGGGGAAAAACTGTTTTTT. This encodes CASSFGLGEKLFF.

This clone was detected a few times. The chain recombines TRBV10-1 with TRBJ1-5; D gene ambiguous. The germline V and J ends were trimmed by 1 base and 0 bases, with 10 bases remaining between them. The length of the CDR3 is 16 residues. CDR1 is WNHNN and CDR2 is SYGVQD in the germline V gene (reference sequence). CDR3: CASSECWENSNQPQHF. The CDR3 DNA reads TGCGCCAGCAGTGAGTGTTGGGAAAATAGCAATCAGCCCCAGCATTTT.

V usage is TRBV6-5 and J usage is TRBJ1-4; D gene unclear. This CDR3 spans 14 amino acids. CDR1 and CDR2 (germline): MNHEY, SVGAGI. V lost 8 bases, J lost 3 bases, and 13 bases lay in between. The CDR3 nucleotides read TGTGCCAGCTCCCAGACGGGAGCTAATGAAAAACTGTTTTTT. Its protein is CASSQTGANEKLFF.